The sequence of this T cell receptor beta chain was determined in a study of CD8 T cells in ankylosing spondylitis. The study's findings and limits: One TCR beta motif, made up of 7 or 8 highly homologous variants, appeared characteristic of ankylosing spondylitis blood.

V trimming: 5 bases; J trimming: 10 bases; junction bases outside the gene matches: 6. The V gene's germline CDR1 is MNHEY and CDR2 SVGEGT. This CDR3 region has 13 residues. TCRdb re-called the 5' RACE reads through MiXCR, storing one row per CDR3 protein. The sample records 150,000 or so distinct CDR3 sequences, about 32% being singletons. Concerning this clonotype: No antigen is known for it.

The sequencing input was synovial fluid, either unsorted or a sorted T cell fraction (not recorded which). The receptor was isolated from a male donor with ankylosing spondylitis. V gene TRBV6-2 or TRBV6-3 combines with J gene TRBJ2-1; 9 nucleotides match TRBD2. CDR3 nucleotide sequence: TGTGCCAGCAGTGGGGTAGCGGGGGAAGAGCAGTTCTTC. Amino acids: CASSGVAGEEQFF.